This T cell receptor (beta chain) comes out of a study of cytotoxic CD8 clonotypes in ibrutinib-treated CLL. Study in general: Response samples were drawn at a median of roughly 13 months of treatment, range 6 to 36. Sequenced samples delivered averages of roughly 260,000 productive templates and 90,000 or so productive rearrangements.

Concerning this clone itself: What it recognizes is unknown.

Notes on the study in general: Starting clonality was above that of age-matched healthy donors and tracked circulating CD8+ T-cell counts.

PBMCs were cryopreserved, and approximately 2 micrograms of genomic DNA from them went into TCR beta libraries. The length of the CDR3 is 13 residues. Germline V gene data show CDR1 as MNHNS and CDR2 as SASEGT. V was cut by 0 bases and J by 5 bases, with 7 bases left in between. Using immunoSEQ multiplex PCR, the repertoire was profiled, and TCRdb retains in-frame clones only, with some absent. This sample carries roughly 60,000 clones, roughly 70% of them seen once, and the ten largest clones take 35% to 55%. The source material was PBMCs, sampled after 12 months of ibrutinib treatment. The chain uses TRBV6-1 and TRBJ1-2, with D uncertain. The sequence came from a human donor with chronic lymphocytic leukemia. Written as DNA, the CDR3 is TGTGCCAGCAGTGAAGCGGCCACGTATGGCTACACCTTC. Translation: CASSEAATYGYTF.